This T cell receptor (beta chain) originates from a study of blood T cell repertoires in COVID-19. As for the study in general: Acute and convalescent COVID-19 samples came from the United States, Italy and Spain. Sources were T cells, B-cell-depleted T cells, or PBMCs; the material itself was cDNA or gDNA.

CDR3 length: 16 residues. V was pared by 4 bases and J by 2 bases, with 8 bases of the junction left unmatched. Germline CDR1 SGHVS, CDR2 FNYEAQ. Under the authors' procedure: Counts of nucleated cells, estimated from reference gene primer amplification, were obtained. Sequencing used immunoSEQ multiplex PCR; TCRdb keeps in-frame clones, though not all of them. The DNA was the basis for D and trimming; V, J and clone size are from that table. The profile shows approximately 200,000 clones, 82% of them singletons. The chain joins TRBV7-6 to TRBJ1-1; 9 bases match TRBD1. Sequenced material: peripheral blood. This TCR was recovered from a woman younger than 45 with acute or convalescent COVID-19. The CDR3, as DNA: TGTGCCAGCAGCTCCGGGACAGGGTCGTTTAACACTGAAGCTTTCTTT. It is translated as CASSSGTGSFNTEAFF.